This T cell receptor (beta chain) was identified during a study of T cells after yellow fever vaccination. About the study: Any fraction with a low cell number was prepared using SMART-Seq v4 Ultra Low Input. Study-wide points: Secondary responses were weaker yet peaked faster, day 5 versus 15. From the bulk population, abundant clonotypes could contaminate and appear within FACS-sorted repertoires.

Comment on this clonotype: Its target is not known.

The germline V and J ends were trimmed by 0 bases and 0 bases, with 12 bases remaining between them. In germline, CDR1 is MNHEY, CDR2 SVGAGI. This CDR3 has 17 amino acids. As TCR cDNA was made by 5'RACE template switching, a universal primer site and UMIs were added. TCRdb re-called the 5' RACE reads through MiXCR, storing one row per CDR3 protein. The table shows over 300,000 distinct CDR3 sequences, with about 6.6% occurring only once. The V call is TRBV6-5, the J call TRBJ1-3, with D uncertain. This sample comprised PBMCs, obtained about 41 days after the first yellow fever vaccination. This TCR derives from a man younger than 35 who received the YFV17D yellow fever vaccine. This chain's CDR3 is CASSYSWRTSSGNTIYF. CDR3 nucleotide sequence: TGTGCCAGCAGTTACTCCTGGCGGACCTCCTCTGGAAACACCATATATTTT.